This passage covers 32 T cell receptor beta chains from one sample sequenced in a study of shared clonotypes between healthy human individuals. The method was immunoSEQ multiplex PCR; TCRdb's version includes in-frame clones alone and lacks a portion of them. Counted here are more than 2,000,000 clones, around nine tenths occurring once; the ten biggest clones make up 0.14%. Input material: naive CD4+ T cells sorted from blood. Indicated subset: CD45RA+ positively selected. These receptors were taken from a man between 18 and 35 years old in good health.

The CDR3, as DNA: TGCGCCAGCAGCAGGGGGCTTCCTCCAGATACGCAGTATTTT. Its translation is CASSRGLPPDTQYF. V usage is TRBV10-1 and J usage is TRBJ2-3; 8 nucleotides agree with TRBD1. CDR1 is WNHNN and CDR2 is SYGVQD in the germline V gene (reference sequence). The CDR3 has 14 residues. The V segment lost 6 bases and the J segment 4 bases; nucleotides outside the gene matches: 6.

CDR3 region: CSAGQLFTDTQYF. The CDR3 nucleotides are TGCAGCGCCGGACAGTTATTCACAGATACGCAGTATTTT. The V and J genes are TRBV29-1 and TRBJ2-3, with D possibly TRBD1 on 6 matching bases. The CDR3 runs 13 residues. Trimming took off 7 bases at V and 2 bases at J, with 13 bases between the two ends. CDR1 and CDR2 from the germline V gene are SQVTM and ANQGSEA.

The rearrangement links TRBV28 to TRBJ2-5, with D unresolved. Trimming cost V 1 base and J 1 base, with 7 bases left between them. The CDR3 runs 14 residues. The germline V gene encodes CDR1 MDHEN and CDR2 SYDVKM. The CDR3 coding sequence is TGTGCCAGCAGTTTATTAAGCACCCAAGAGACCCAGTACTTC. Its translation is CASSLLSTQETQYF. Full variable domain (outside the CDR3, taken from reference TRBV28 and TRBJ2-5): DVKVTQSSRYLVKRTGEKVFLECVQDMDHENMFWYRQDPGLGLRLIYFSYDVKMKEKGDIPEGYSVSREKKERFSLILESASTNQTSMYLCASSLLSTQETQYFGPGTRLLVL.

The chain joins TRBV4-2 to TRBJ2-7; 8 bases are shared with TRBD1. The CDR3 extends over 16 amino acids. The germline gives CDR1 LGHNA, CDR2 YNFKEQ. V lost 0 bases and J lost 0; bases outside the gene matches: 4. The CDR3, as DNA: TGTGCCAGCAGCCAAGATTCGCAGGGGGCCTCCTACGAGCAGTACTTC. Its protein product is CASSQDSQGASYEQYF.

This rearrangement joins TRBV30 to TRBJ2-2, with 8 nucleotides matching TRBD1. J lost 3 bases, V lost 3 bases, and 6 bases had no gene match. The CDR3 totals 15 residues. Per the germline V gene, CDR1 is GTSNPN and CDR2 is SVGIG (reference sequence). The CDR3 loop is CAWRRQGSDTGELFF. The DNA for the CDR3 is TGTGCCTGGAGGCGACAGGGGAGTGACACCGGGGAGCTGTTTTTT.

The gene calls are TRBV12-5 and TRBJ2-1; 9 bases fit TRBD1. The CDR3 has 18 amino acids. V gave up 1 base and J gave up 2 bases; unmatched junction bases: 9. Per the germline V gene, CDR1 is LGHNT and CDR2 is FRNRAP. The CDR3 region is CASGLAVSGTGTYNEQFF. The CDR3 nucleotides are TGTGCTAGTGGTTTGGCCGTATCCGGGACAGGGACCTACAATGAGCAGTTCTTC.

The gene calls are TRBV27 and TRBJ1-3; tentative D call: TRBD1 (6 bases). CDR1 and CDR2 from the germline V gene are MNHEY and SMNVEV (reference sequence). The CDR3 has 17 amino acids. With 5 bases removed from V and 3 bases from J, the gap between germline ends came to 20 bases. CDR3: CASSRKSGTPHGNTIYF. The CDR3 coding sequence is TGTGCCAGCAGTCGTAAATCCGGGACACCCCATGGAAACACCATATATTTT.

The V call is TRBV30, the J call TRBJ2-7, with D perhaps TRBD2 (5 bases). In germline, CDR1 is GTSNPN, CDR2 SVGIG (reference sequence). The CDR3 totals 13 residues. V shed 0 bases and J shed 6 bases, with 12 bases lying between them. The chain's CDR3 is CAWSVEVGAEQYF. DNA of the CDR3: TGTGCCTGGAGTGTTGAGGTGGGAGCCGAGCAGTACTTC.

J is TRBJ2-5 and V is TRBV7-2; perhaps D is TRBD1 or TRBD2 (6 bases each). The germline V gene encodes CDR1 SGHTA and CDR2 FQGNSA. Trimming left V 9 bases short and J 4 bases short, with 18 bases between. This CDR3 is 14 amino acids long. This chain's CDR3 is CASSRGGTLETQYF. The CDR3 DNA sequence: TGTGCCAGTTCCCGTGGCGGGACATTAGAGACCCAGTACTTC.

This sequence joins TRBV6-4 and TRBJ2-1; D perhaps matches TRBD2 (6 bases). Germline values: CDR1 MRHNA, CDR2 SNTAGT. This CDR3 is 16 amino acids long. Trimming removed 0 bases from V and 4 bases from J, with 13 bases in between. CDR3 protein: CASSDSFRERYNEQFF. CDR3 nucleotides: TGTGCCAGCAGTGACTCCTTCCGGGAGAGGTACAATGAGCAGTTCTTC.

Of note for this clone: Other DNA sequences in the sample encode the same CDR3. This chain uses TRBV6-5 with TRBJ2-3, with 7 nucleotides matching TRBD2. This CDR3 comprises 14 residues. Per the germline V gene, CDR1 is MNHEY and CDR2 is SVGAGI. V lost 6 bases to trimming and J lost 1 base; unmatched junction nucleotides: 4. The CDR3 loop is CASSRGRGTDTQYF. DNA for the CDR3: TGTGCCAGCAGCCGGGGGAGGGGCACAGATACGCAGTATTTT.

This rearrangement joins TRBV6-1 to TRBJ2-3, with no clear D. Between the trimmed V and J ends, which lost 2 bases and 4 bases, there was a span of 16 bases. There are 16 residues in the CDR3. Germline CDR1 is MNHNS and CDR2 is SASEGT. The CDR3 region is CASSETSRARADTQYF. CDR3 DNA sequence: TGTGCCAGCAGTGAAACGTCCCGGGCCAGAGCAGATACGCAGTATTTT.

Remarks on this clone: Other DNA sequences of this sample code for an identical CDR3. This chain joins TRBV7-2 and TRBJ2-7; D unclear. There are 12 residues in the CDR3. The germline V and J ends were trimmed by 5 bases and 4 bases, with 9 bases remaining between them. Germline lookup yields CDR1 SGHTA and CDR2 FQGNSA. The CDR3 nucleotides are TGTGCCAGCAGCCCTTCTAGTTACGAGCAGTACTTC. This codes for CASSPSSYEQYF.

The chain is built from TRBV21-1 and TRBJ2-1; the table's D call TRBD1 went unverified against the DNA. TRBV21-1 is labeled a pseudogene. This CDR3 region has 19 residues. The CDR3 DNA reads as TGTGCCAGCAGCAAACCCGACAGGGGGGGCCGACCCAACCACAATGAGCAGTTCTTC. Its translation: CASSKPDRGGRPNHNEQFF.

This clone was counted a few times. The CDR3 here is CASSIGPVPGTEAFF. The CDR3 bases are TGTGCCAGTAGTATAGGGCCAGTCCCGGGGACTGAAGCTTTCTTT. The chain has TRBV19 and TRBJ1-1; D remains ambiguous. The germline V gene has CDR1 LNHDA and CDR2 SQIVND (reference sequence). CDR3 length: 15 amino acids. Trimming cost V 1 base and J 5 bases, with 14 bases left between them.

The chain carries TRBV11-1 and TRBJ1-4, with D unresolved. V lost 1 base to trimming and J lost 4 bases, with 13 bases between them. The CDR3 is made up of 16 amino acids. CDR1 and CDR2 from the germline V gene are SGHAT and FQDESV (reference sequence). CDR3 loop: CASSLGAAPYNEKLFF. The CDR3, as DNA: TGTGCCAGCAGCTTAGGAGCAGCCCCATATAATGAAAAACTGTTTTTT.

There are a few counts of this clone. The V call is TRBV18, the J call TRBJ2-1; D perhaps matches TRBD2 (6 bases). CDR3 length equals 12 residues. Germline V gene sequence: CDR1 KGHSH, CDR2 LQKENI. V lost 3 bases and J lost 7, with 7 bases in between. CDR3 in amino acids: CASSPEGNEQFF. The CDR3 nucleotides are TGTGCCAGCTCACCGGAGGGGAATGAGCAGTTCTTC.

The J gene is TRBJ1-4, the V gene TRBV7-9; no clear D gene. This CDR3 is built from 15 residues. Germline lookup yields CDR1 SEHNR and CDR2 FQNEAQ (reference sequence). V lost 3 bases, J lost 7 bases, and 15 bases lay in between. The CDR3 sequence: CASSFDLQETEKLFF. The CDR3 region has the DNA TGTGCCAGCAGCTTTGACCTTCAGGAAACTGAAAAACTGTTTTTT.

This clone was recorded only once. This chain uses TRBV7-8 with TRBJ2-1; D is possibly TRBD2 (7 bases). CDR1 is SGHVS, CDR2 FQNEAQ, per germline. This CDR3 is built from 17 residues. V lost 1 base to trimming and J lost 4 bases, with 17 bases between them. CDR3 residues: CASSLDWEGHQYNEQFF. CDR3 DNA: TGTGCCAGCAGCTTAGATTGGGAGGGACACCAATACAATGAGCAGTTCTTC. Filled out from reference TRBV7-8 and TRBJ2-1, the complete variable domain reads GAGVSQSPRYKVAKRGQDVALRCDPISGHVSLFWYQQALGQGPEFLTYFQNEAQLDKSGLPSDRFFAERPEGSVSTLKIQRTQQEDSAVYLCASSLDWEGHQYNEQFFGPGTRLTVL.

The rearrangement joins TRBV6-1 to TRBJ1-5; the match to TRBD1 covers 7 bases. Per germline, CDR1 MNHNS and CDR2 SASEGT. Trimming removed 9 bases from V and 1 base from J; junction bases left unmatched: 6. This CDR3 contains 14 residues. The CDR3 region has the DNA TGTGCCAGTTTGACAGGGATGAGCAATCAGCCCCAGCATTTT. Translation gives CASLTGMSNQPQHF.

In this sample, this clone turned up once. The V gene is TRBV5-1, the J gene TRBJ1-2; 9 bases are shared with TRBD1. Germline V gene lookup returns CDR1 SGHRS and CDR2 YFSETQ. V trimming: 2 bases; J trimming: 6 bases; junction bases outside the gene matches: 8. The CDR3 is 15 amino acids. The CDR3 region has the DNA TGCGCCAGCAGCTTCGGGACAGGGTTTTTGGATGGCTACACCTTC. It encodes CASSFGTGFLDGYTF.

This rearrangement joins TRBV19 to TRBJ1-2, with 9 bases lining up with TRBD1. The V gene's germline CDR1 is LNHDA and CDR2 SQIVND (reference sequence). Unmatched junction bases numbered 6, after V lost 5 bases and J lost 8 bases. The CDR3 consists of 13 residues. CDR3 in amino acids: CASSVGTGRGYTF. The DNA for the CDR3 is TGTGCCAGTAGTGTCGGGACAGGGCGCGGCTACACCTTC.

With respect to this clone: Other DNA variants within this sample encode the same CDR3. The V gene is TRBV28, the J gene TRBJ2-7, with a weak D call TRBD1 (5 bases). V lost 7 bases to trimming and J lost 0 bases, with 7 bases between them. The CDR3 has 12 amino acids. CDR1 is MDHEN and CDR2 is SYDVKM in the germline V gene. CDR3 region: CASIDSSYEQYF. CDR3 nucleotide sequence: TGTGCCAGCATTGACAGCTCCTACGAGCAGTACTTC.

The gene calls are TRBV2 and TRBJ2-1; D is uncertain. This CDR3 is 13 amino acids long. Germline V CDR1 and CDR2: SNHLY, FYNNEI. The V end was cut by 7 bases, the J end by 4 bases, with 11 bases between. CDR3 nucleotides: TGTGCCAGCAAGGCAGACCTTTACAATGAGCAGTTCTTC. Translated, it gives CASKADLYNEQFF. The complete variable domain, with remaining parts taken from reference TRBV2 and TRBJ2-1, reads EPEVTQTPSHQVTQMGQEVILRCVPISNHLYFYWYRQILGQKVEFLVSFYNNEISEKSEIFDDQFSVERPDGSNFTLKIRSTKLEDSAMYFCASKADLYNEQFFGPGTRLTVL.

V usage is TRBV4-3 and J usage is TRBJ1-5; D possibly corresponds to TRBD1 (5 bases). The V gene lost 0 bases and the J gene lost 6 bases, with 9 bases spanning the gap. The germline CDR1 and CDR2 sequences are LGHNA and YSLEER. CDR3 length: 14 residues. The CDR3 protein is CASSQDLQAQPQHF. The CDR3 coding sequence is TGCGCCAGCAGCCAAGATTTACAGGCTCAGCCCCAGCATTTT.

Details on this clone: Other DNA sequences in the sample encode the same CDR3. The rearrangement uses TRBV5-6 and TRBJ2-7; D is uncertain. Germline V lookup: CDR1 SGHDT, CDR2 YYEEEE. This CDR3 has 13 residues. Between the trimmed V and J ends, which lost 0 bases and 3 bases, there was a span of 7 bases. In DNA, the CDR3 is TGTGCCAGCAGCTTGGCGGGTATCTACGAGCAGTACTTC. Encoded protein: CASSLAGIYEQYF.

The chain combines TRBV7-9 with TRBJ1-2; D possibly corresponds to TRBD1 (5 bases). The ends were cut back, 5 bases at V and 8 bases at J, with 18 bases in the middle. This CDR3 is 14 amino acids long. From germline, CDR1 is SEHNR and CDR2 FQNEAQ (reference sequence). The CDR3 sequence: CASSLDSLPEGYTF. The CDR3 DNA is TGTGCCAGCAGCCTTGACAGCCTACCAGAGGGCTACACCTTC.

The chain couples TRBV30 to TRBJ1-3; 7 nucleotides line up with TRBD1. This CDR3 contains 14 residues. The germline CDR1 and CDR2 sequences are GTSNPN and SVGIG (reference sequence). V shed 2 bases and J 3 bases; nucleotides not matched to a gene: 4. Here the CDR3 reads CAWSRQGGGNTIYF. The CDR3 bases are TGTGCCTGGAGTAGACAGGGCGGTGGAAACACCATATATTTT.

The V gene is TRBV5-4, the J gene TRBJ2-5, with D uncertain. Trimming left V 5 bases short and J 4 bases short, with 15 bases between. Germline CDR1 is SGHNT and CDR2 is YYREEE (reference sequence). CDR3 length equals 14 residues. The CDR3 sequence: CASRPTLGSETQYF. The CDR3 DNA follows: TGTGCCAGCAGGCCGACTCTAGGTTCAGAGACCCAGTACTTC. Using reference TRBV5-4 and TRBJ2-5 for the parts outside the CDR3, the full variable domain is ETGVTQSPTHLIKTRGQQVTLRCSSQSGHNTVSWYQQALGQGPQFIFQYYREEENGRGNFPPRFSGLQFPNYSSELNVNALELDDSALYLCASRPTLGSETQYFGPGTRLLVL.

V is TRBV7-2 and J is TRBJ1-1; no definite D call. The V and J ends lost 2 bases and 4 bases respectively, with 11 bases between them. CDR1 is SGHTA and CDR2 is FQGNSA in the germline V gene. The CDR3 sequence is 14 residues long. The CDR3 region has the DNA TGTGCCAGCAGCTTACTATTCCGGACCACTGAAGCTTTCTTT. This codes for CASSLLFRTTEAFF.

V gene TRBV7-2 combines with J gene TRBJ2-5; D possibly corresponds to TRBD2 (5 bases). Germline loops: CDR1 SGHTA, CDR2 FQGNSA. V shed 4 bases and J shed 0 bases, with 15 bases lying between them. This CDR3 spans 16 amino acids. The CDR3 nucleotides are TGTGCCAGCAGCTCAGGCAGCGGTTTATACCAAGAGACCCAGTACTTC. Amino acids: CASSSGSGLYQETQYF.

V is TRBV28 and J is TRBJ1-5; tentatively, D is TRBD1 (5 bases). This CDR3 is 14 amino acids long. Trimming removed 5 bases at V and 6 bases at J, with 14 bases between. From germline, CDR1 is MDHEN and CDR2 SYDVKM. The CDR3 protein is CASSRLWGGQPQHF. CDR3 sequence (DNA): TGTGCCAGCAGTCGTTTATGGGGGGGTCAGCCCCAGCATTTT.